This TCR beta chain was found in a study of blood T cells in healthy people across ages (dated by TCRdb to between 2014 and 2017). Turning to the overall study: In model experiments, roughly one uniquely barcoded TCR beta cDNA molecule per two T cells was captured by template switching. Using deep sequencing normalized with unique cDNA molecular identifiers, the study measured how TCR beta repertoire diversity changes with age. Donors were grouped into four age groups: young (average approximately 16 years), middle-aged (39), aged (approximately 58) and long-lived (roughly 80). To avoid experimental bias, donors of different ages were distributed randomly across sequencing lanes. Two additional independent replicas of 1 million unique cDNA reads from the same blood draw were analyzed for two donors (one aged 18 to 30 and one aged 80 or older). The paper as a whole reports these results and caveats: Estimates of total diversity from one million sequenced T cells were regarded as lower bounds and underestimates. Observed TCR beta diversity per million T cells fell roughly linearly with age, and a significant reduction was already apparent by age roughly 41. A strong correlation was found between observed TCR beta diversity and the percentage of naive T cells measured by flow cytometry. Compared with the aged group, more naive CD4+ T cells, fewer expanded clones and increased TCR diversity were shown by the long-lived group, suggesting age selection. Since profiling was done on bulk unsorted PBMCs, naive and antigen-experienced compartments could not be conclusively compared. Because the CMV infection status of the donors was unknown, age-related changes in expanded clonotypes may potentially have been confounded.

Spanning cysteine to phenylalanine, the CDR3 consists of 11 amino acids. The read is trimmed to its CDR3 DNA, 33 bases read in frame from base 1. The germline V gene (reference sequence) sets CDR1 to LGHDT and CDR2 to YNNKEL. A remark on this clonotype: It has no known antigen specificity. The sample holds no much larger clone one base away, and base qualities are not on file.

The library relied on 5' RACE. TCRdb shows the sequencer as Illumina HiSeq 2500. A second about 6 to 11 cycle PCR used a sample-barcoded 5' primer and a J-beta primer mix. A template-switch 5' adaptor carrying 12 random nucleotides introduced a unique molecular identifier onto each TCR beta cDNA molecule. Each sample yielded at least 3 million CDR3-containing paired-end reads. The Mint cDNA synthesis kit, primed by a TRBC-specific oligonucleotide, was used to synthesize first-strand cDNA from all RNA. Following uracil-DNA glycosylase treatment, a first 18-cycle PCR with universal primers M1SS and BC2_uni_R was performed on all cDNA. Processing in the source paper ran as follows. Each sample was normalized by randomly selecting 1 million high-quality reads, each carrying a distinct molecular identifier. Instead of being binned into consensus sequences, reads that shared molecular identifiers were thrown out. MiTCR, set to a Q25 quality threshold and the strictest error-elimination algorithm, was used for CDR3 identification, clonotype clustering and error correction. A nonparametric unseen species model using Euler transformation provided a lower-bound estimate of total TCR beta diversity. TCRdb handled the public reads itself, with Q25 trimming in fastp and clone calling in MiXCR, and kept productive beta chains. Rows are unified per CDR3 protein, each entry keeping the most common DNA and genes. It is TCRdb's table, rather than the study itself, that gives the V and J calls and clone size. The sample profile shows 700,000 to 950,000 distinct CDR3 sequences; about 40% of them were found once. Clones ranked in the top ten supply roughly 19% of the sample.

The 40 or so donors, aged roughly 6 to 95 years, were systemically healthy Caucasian individuals from Russia. Roughly 10 milliliters of peripheral blood were drawn from each donor into EDTA-treated Vacutainer tubes. PBMCs were isolated by Ficoll-Paque density-gradient centrifugation, with at least 6 million obtained per sample. Trizol reagent was used to extract total RNA from the PBMCs, yielding at least 5 micrograms per sample. For every donor, flow cytometry on a PBMC aliquot measured the percentage of naive CD45RAhigh/CD27high T cells. Source material: blood. The chain uses TRBV3-1 and TRBJ1-5; no D gene call is confident. The sequence derives from an older woman in good health. The nucleotides read TGTGGGTTGTGGGGCAATCAGCCCCAGCATTTT. The encoded protein is CGLWGNQPQHF. Supplemented by the reference TRBV3-1 and TRBJ1-5 proteins around the CDR3, the complete variable domain is DTAVSQTPKYLVTQMGNDKSIKCEQNLGHDTMYWYKQDSKKFLKIMFSYNNKELIINETVPNRFSPKSPDKAHLNLHINSLELGDSAVYFCGLWGNQPQHFGDGTRLSIL.